Listed below are T cell receptor beta chains from one sample, sequenced in a study of cytomegalovirus exposure and HLA in healthy donors. Clones were sequenced by immunoSEQ multiplex PCR, and TCRdb holds only the in-frame ones, with some missing. The data contain about 150,000 clones, 66% of them seen just once; the ten biggest clones take up 6% to 8%. The source material was PBMCs. These receptor sequences come from an older woman in good health and CMV-seronegative. Each CDR3 is given with its conserved first and last residue. The D gene is left open where the match is weak. Clone size is given for some rows only: seen once, a few or many times, or a class if the clone is expanded.

V gene	clone size	J gene	D gene	CDR3 DNA	CDR3 protein
TRBV15	few	TRBJ2-7	TRBD2	TGTGCCACCAGCAGAGACTTACGGACTAGCGGGACTCGATTCTCCTACGAGCAGTACTTC	CATSRDLRTSGTRFSYEQYF
TRBV5-6	.	TRBJ2-4	TRBD1	TGTGCCAGCAGCTTAGGACAGGGGTGGAACATTCAGTACTTC	CASSLGQGWNIQYF
TRBV6-1	.	TRBJ2-7	TRBD2	TGTGCCAGCAGTAAACCCGGGACTAGCGTTGAGTACTTC	CASSKPGTSVEYF
TRBV11-3	.	TRBJ1-3	TRBD1	TGTGCCAGCAGCTCTTACAGGGGTACCATATATTTT	CASSSYRGTIYF
TRBV9	.	TRBJ2-6	.	TGTGCCAGCACCAAGCAGGGCTCTGGGGCCAACGTCCTGACTTTC	CASTKQGSGANVLTF
TRBV5-1	.	TRBJ1-1	.	TGCGCCAGCAGCTTGTTGGGACAAATCACTGAAGCTTTCTTT	CASSLLGQITEAFF
TRBV28	.	TRBJ2-5	.	TGTGCCAGCAGTTTGCGGGAGACCCAGTACTTC	CASSLRETQYF
TRBV7-6	.	TRBJ2-2	.	TGTGCCAGCAGCTTAGGGTCAGGGGCAGCCACCGGGGAGCTGTTTTTT	CASSLGSGAATGELFF
TRBV5-1	.	TRBJ2-3	.	TGCGCCAGCAGCTTGGCTCTAGCGCCGGCCAGCACAGATACGCAGTATTTT	CASSLALAPASTDTQYF
TRBV7-2	few	TRBJ2-3	TRBD1	TGTGCCAGCAGCGAGGGGGCACAGGGGTCGGCGCAGTATTTT	CASSEGAQGSAQYF
TRBV5-1	.	TRBJ2-3	.	TGCGCCAGCAGCTTGGCAGGCAGGGCCCCCCCAGATACGCAGTATTTT	CASSLAGRAPPDTQYF
TRBV7-8	.	TRBJ2-7	.	TGTGCCAGCAGCTTAAGCAGGGACTACGAGCAGTACTTC	CASSLSRDYEQYF
TRBV7-7	few	TRBJ2-2	.	TGTGCTAGCAGCTCCGGGGCCGGGGAGCTGTTTTTT	CASSSGAGELFF
TRBV6-4	once	TRBJ2-7	TRBD1	TGTGCCAGCAGGCCGGGACAGGGACTCTACGAGCAGTACTTC	CASRPGQGLYEQYF
TRBV5-1	.	TRBJ2-5	TRBD2	TGCGCCAGCAGCTTGGGGCACGCGGGAGTAGGAGAGACCCAGTACTTC	CASSLGHAGVGETQYF
TRBV4-2	.	TRBJ2-7	TRBD2	TGTGCCAGCAGCCAAGAAGCTAGCGGGACCTACGAGCAGTACTTC	CASSQEASGTYEQYF
TRBV5-6	.	TRBJ2-5	TRBD1	TGTGCCAGCAGCCACGGAAGGACAGGGGTTAGGGGGGAGACCCAGTACTTC	CASSHGRTGVRGETQYF
TRBV19	.	TRBJ1-3	.	TGTGCCAGTAATACTGGGCAATCTGGAAACACCATATATTTT	CASNTGQSGNTIYF
TRBV19	once	TRBJ2-1	TRBD2	TGTGCCACCATGCTAGCGGGGGGGCCCAATGAGCAGTTCTTC	CATMLAGGPNEQFF
TRBV4-3	.	TRBJ1-1	TRBD1	TGCGCCAGCAGCCCTGACAGGGCCCAGAACACTGAAGCTTTCTTT	CASSPDRAQNTEAFF
TRBV28	.	TRBJ1-2	.	TGTGCCAGCAGTCCCGCTACAGGGAACTATGGCTACACCTTC	CASSPATGNYGYTF
TRBV19	.	TRBJ2-3	TRBD1	TGTGCCAGTCGGGGACAGGGCACAGATACGCAGTATTTT	CASRGQGTDTQYF
TRBV5-1	.	TRBJ1-2	TRBD1	TGCGCCAGCAGCCGGGACAGCGGCCCGGCGAGTGGCTACACCTTC	CASSRDSGPASGYTF
TRBV11-2	.	TRBJ2-7	TRBD2	TGTGCCAGCAGCTCTCTAGCGGGGAGCTACGAGCAGTACTTC	CASSSLAGSYEQYF
TRBV28	.	TRBJ2-1	.	TGTGCCAGCAGGAGCCATAGCTCCTACAATGAGCAGTTCTTC	CASRSHSSYNEQFF
TRBV9	.	TRBJ2-1	TRBD2	TGTGCCAGCAGTGGCGGGAGCTGGGGGGGCAATGAGCAGTTCTTC	CASSGGSWGGNEQFF
TRBV13	.	TRBJ2-5	TRBD2	TGTGCCAGCAGCTTAGGCCCGGGACTAGCGGGGTTAGGGGAGACCCAGTACTTC	CASSLGPGLAGLGETQYF
TRBV5-1	few	TRBJ2-2	.	TGCGCCAGCAGCTCGCGGGTAGCTTCGAACACCGGGGAGCTGTTTTTT	CASSSRVASNTGELFF
TRBV7-8	.	TRBJ1-6	TRBD1	TGTGCCAGCAGCCCCCGACAGGGCAGCTCCTATAATTCACCCCTCCACTTT	CASSPRQGSSYNSPLHF
TRBV7-4	.	TRBJ2-7	.	TGTGCCAGCAGCTTAGCGGTCAGGTCGACCTACGAGCAGTACTTC	CASSLAVRSTYEQYF
TRBV7-2	.	TRBJ1-1	.	TGTGCCAGCAGCTTACTGGGAGCGAACACTGAAGCTTTCTTT	CASSLLGANTEAFF
TRBV2	.	TRBJ2-7	TRBD1	TGTGCCAGCAGTGAAGCCCCAGGGGGCACCTCCGAGCAGTACTTC	CASSEAPGGTSEQYF
TRBV28	.	TRBJ1-2	.	TGTGCCACAACAGGCTACTATGGCTACACCTTC	CATTGYYGYTF
TRBV5-1	.	TRBJ2-1	.	TGCGCCAGCAGTGACAGGAGCTCCTACAATGAGCAGTTCTTC	CASSDRSSYNEQFF
TRBV2	.	TRBJ1-5	.	TGTGCCAGCAGTGACATGGCGGATCAGCCCCAGCATTTT	CASSDMADQPQHF
TRBV4-3	.	TRBJ2-5	TRBD2	TGCGCCAGCAGCCTAGCGGGAGTGAGGCAAGAGACCCAGTACTTC	CASSLAGVRQETQYF
TRBV5-6	.	TRBJ2-1	.	TGTGCCAGCAGCTTCCGGGGGGCCCCTTACAATGAGCAGTTCTTC	CASSFRGAPYNEQFF
TRBV23-1	once	TRBJ2-2	.	TGCGCCAGCAGCCTTGGTTCGAGAGGGATAACCGGGGAGCTGTTTTTT	CASSLGSRGITGELFF
TRBV7-6	few	TRBJ2-1	TRBD2	TGTGCCAGCAGCTTGTCTAGCGGGGTATACAATGAGCAGTTCTTC	CASSLSSGVYNEQFF
TRBV27	.	TRBJ2-3	.	TGTGCCAGCTGCCTAGCCGGACGGGCAGATACGCAGTATTTT	CASCLAGRADTQYF
TRBV7-9	.	TRBJ1-1	.	TGTGCCAGCAGCATCGAGGGGGCTGAAGCTTTCTTT	CASSIEGAEAFF
TRBV2	.	TRBJ1-2	.	TGTGCCAGCAGTGCGGGATCTAACTATGGCTACACCTTC	CASSAGSNYGYTF
TRBV27	.	TRBJ2-1	.	TGTGCCAGCAGTCAGGACTACCTCTCCTACAATGAGCGGTTCTTC	CASSQDYLSYNERFF
TRBV5-1	.	TRBJ1-2	TRBD1	TGCGCCAGCAGCCCTCTCGGACAGGGGGCAGGCGGCTACACCTTC	CASSPLGQGAGGYTF
TRBV7-2	.	TRBJ2-3	.	TGTGCCAGCAGCTTAGTTGCTGGAGGTGATACGCAGTATTTT	CASSLVAGGDTQYF
TRBV7-3	.	TRBJ2-2	TRBD1	TGTGCCAGCAGCTTCCACCTAGACAGGGCTCGGGGCACCGGGGAGCTGTTTTTT	CASSFHLDRARGTGELFF
TRBV9	.	TRBJ1-6	.	TGTGCCAGCAGCGTAGCGACAGACCATAATTCACCCCTCCACTTT	CASSVATDHNSPLHF
TRBV13	few	TRBJ1-2	.	TGTGCCAGCAGCTTTGGACAGACCAACTATGGCTACACCTTC	CASSFGQTNYGYTF
TRBV11-2	few	TRBJ2-7	.	TGTGCCAGCAGCTCCGGGCAGGGAAGCTTTTACGAGCAGTACTTC	CASSSGQGSFYEQYF
TRBV11-2	.	TRBJ2-7	TRBD2	TGTGCCAGCAGCCTTCCGGGACTAGCGCGATACGAGCAGTACTTC	CASSLPGLARYEQYF
TRBV9	.	TRBJ1-2	.	TGTGCCAGCAGCGTAGTGGGGAGACATTATGGCTACACCTTC	CASSVVGRHYGYTF
TRBV11-3	.	TRBJ2-5	.	TGTGCCAGCAGCTTGGGCGAGGAGACCCAGTACTTC	CASSLGEETQYF
TRBV7-3	few	TRBJ2-1	TRBD2	TGTGCCAGCAGCACCGGACTAGCCACCTACAATGAGCAGTTCTTC	CASSTGLATYNEQFF
TRBV18	.	TRBJ1-2	TRBD1	TGTGCCAGCTCACCTCAGGGGGCTAACTATGGCTACACCTTC	CASSPQGANYGYTF
TRBV9	.	TRBJ2-1	.	TGTGCCAGCAGCGTAGGGAGTAGCCTCAATGAGCAGTTCTTC	CASSVGSSLNEQFF
TRBV6-1	few	TRBJ1-4	.	TGTGCCAGCAGTGAAGCACCGGGTGCTAATGAAAAACTGTTTTTT	CASSEAPGANEKLFF
TRBV11-2	.	TRBJ2-5	.	TGTGCCAGCAGCTTAATTCGCGGGATAGGGACCCAGTACTTC	CASSLIRGIGTQYF
TRBV11-3	once	TRBJ2-2	.	TGTGCCAGCGAGCCCGCACACACCGGGGAGCTGTTTTTT	CASEPAHTGELFF
TRBV28	few	TRBJ2-7	TRBD2	TGTGCCAGCAGTGAACTAGCGGGAGTCGGCGAGCAGTACTTC	CASSELAGVGEQYF
TRBV19	.	TRBJ1-1	TRBD1	TGTGCCAGTAGTATTCTTCTTGGAGGGGGCTTCACTGAAGCTTTCTTT	CASSILLGGGFTEAFF